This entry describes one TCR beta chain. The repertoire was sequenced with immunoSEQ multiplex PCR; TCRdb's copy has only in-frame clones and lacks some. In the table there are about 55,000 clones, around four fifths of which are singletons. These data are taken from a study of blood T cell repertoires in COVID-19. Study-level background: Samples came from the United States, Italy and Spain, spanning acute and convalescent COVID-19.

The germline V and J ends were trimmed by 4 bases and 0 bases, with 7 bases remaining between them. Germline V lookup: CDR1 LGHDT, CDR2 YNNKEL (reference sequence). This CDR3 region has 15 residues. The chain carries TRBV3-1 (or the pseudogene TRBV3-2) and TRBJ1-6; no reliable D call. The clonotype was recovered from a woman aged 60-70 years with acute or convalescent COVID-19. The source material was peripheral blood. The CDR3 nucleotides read TGTGCCAGCAGCCGAGGTAGCTCCTATAATTCACCCCTCCACTTT. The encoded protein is CASSRGSSYNSPLHF.